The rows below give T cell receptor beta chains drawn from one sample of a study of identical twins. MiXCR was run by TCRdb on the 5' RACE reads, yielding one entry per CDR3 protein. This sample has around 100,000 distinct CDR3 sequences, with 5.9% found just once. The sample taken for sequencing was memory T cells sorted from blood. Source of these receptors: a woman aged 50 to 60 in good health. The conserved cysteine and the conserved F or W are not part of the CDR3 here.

CDR3: ASTPGGADGNEQF
length: 13
J: TRBJ2-1
V: TRBV7-9

CDR3: ASSPLVPGNTEAF
length: 13
J: TRBJ1-1
V: TRBV19

CDR3: SAPRLAGTGETQY
length: 13
J: TRBJ2-5
V: TRBV20-1

CDR3: ASSLWTGGSGANVLT
length: 15
J: TRBJ2-6
V: TRBV5-6

CDR3: SARDVRSSGAVYNEQF
length: 16
J: TRBJ2-1
V: TRBV20-1

CDR3: ASSPGLAADGEQF
length: 13
J: TRBJ2-1
V: TRBV12-3/TRBV12-4

CDR3: ASSAETGEETQY
length: 12
J: TRBJ2-5
V: TRBV18

CDR3: SASWGGSGANVLT
length: 13
J: TRBJ2-6
V: TRBV20-1

CDR3: ASSLEGIEQY
length: 10
J: TRBJ2-7
V: TRBV5-1

CDR3: ASSNPDRGRNYGYT
length: 14
J: TRBJ1-2
V: TRBV12-3/TRBV12-4

CDR3: ASTGITGALSYEQY
length: 14
J: TRBJ2-7
V: TRBV6-2/TRBV6-3

CDR3: ASSQDPNRGAQY
length: 12
J: TRBJ2-3
V: TRBV4-1

CDR3: ARPWEQF
length: 7
J: TRBJ2-1
V: TRBV6-8

CDR3: ASSLSAGSSGANVLT
length: 15
J: TRBJ2-6
V: TRBV5-1

CDR3: SVSTQGGVGELF
length: 12
J: TRBJ2-2
V: TRBV29-1

CDR3: ASSQGARTASQETQY
length: 15
J: TRBJ2-5
V: TRBV3-1

CDR3: SASPPTGGGGKAF
length: 13
J: TRBJ1-1
V: TRBV20-1

CDR3: ASSWGSRGEKLF
length: 12
J: TRBJ1-4
V: TRBV12-3/TRBV12-4

CDR3: ASSPNSGAGKITGELF
length: 16
J: TRBJ2-2
V: TRBV7-9

CDR3: ASRSTWDTQY
length: 10
J: TRBJ2-3
V: TRBV2

CDR3: ASSQQGGNNIQY
length: 12
J: TRBJ2-4
V: TRBV12-3/TRBV12-4

CDR3: ASSISPATVEQF
length: 12
J: TRBJ2-1
V: TRBV19

CDR3: ASRSEPFTDTQY
length: 12
J: TRBJ2-3
V: TRBV19

CDR3: ASSLAAIGTEAF
length: 12
J: TRBJ1-1
V: TRBV7-9

CDR3: ASSRRGLATYEQY
length: 13
J: TRBJ2-7
V: TRBV3-1

CDR3: ASRQLAGVAGELF
length: 13
J: TRBJ2-2
V: TRBV5-1

CDR3: ASSSVGGRQPQH
length: 12
J: TRBJ1-5
V: TRBV12-3/TRBV12-4

CDR3: SASRDRESYGYT
length: 12
J: TRBJ1-2
V: TRBV20-1